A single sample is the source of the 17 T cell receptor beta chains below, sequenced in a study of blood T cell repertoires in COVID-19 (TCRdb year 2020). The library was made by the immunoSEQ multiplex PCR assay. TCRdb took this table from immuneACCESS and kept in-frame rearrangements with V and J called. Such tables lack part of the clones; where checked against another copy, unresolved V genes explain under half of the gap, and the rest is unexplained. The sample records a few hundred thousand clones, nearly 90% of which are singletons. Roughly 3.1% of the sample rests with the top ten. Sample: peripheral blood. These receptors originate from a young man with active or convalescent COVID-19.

The CDR3 here is CATSIWAGEGYTGELFF. The CDR3 region has the DNA TGTGCCACCAGCATATGGGCGGGGGAGGGGTACACCGGGGAGCTGTTTTTT. V is TRBV15 and J is TRBJ2-2; TRBD2 matches 7 bases. V lost 4 bases to trimming and J lost 3 bases; unmatched junction nucleotides: 11. CDR3 length: 17 amino acids. From germline, CDR1 is LNHNV and CDR2 YYDKDF (reference sequence).

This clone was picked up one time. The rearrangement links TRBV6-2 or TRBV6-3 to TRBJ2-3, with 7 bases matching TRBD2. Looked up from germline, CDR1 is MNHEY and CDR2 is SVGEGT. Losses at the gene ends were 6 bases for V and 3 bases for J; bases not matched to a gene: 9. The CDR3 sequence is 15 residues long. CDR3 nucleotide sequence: TGTGCCAGCAGCCCGCGAGCGGGATCGACAGATACGCAGTATTTT. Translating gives CASSPRAGSTDTQYF.

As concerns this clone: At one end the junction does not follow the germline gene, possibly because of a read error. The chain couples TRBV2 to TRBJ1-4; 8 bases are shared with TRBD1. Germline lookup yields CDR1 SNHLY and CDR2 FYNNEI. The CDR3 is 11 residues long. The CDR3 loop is CASSVDRGGIF. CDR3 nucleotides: TGTGCCAGCAGTGTTGACAGGGGCGGAATTTTT.

CDR3 bases: TGTGCCAGCAGACCCTTGACTAGCGGGAAATACGAGCAGTACTTC. Translating it yields CASRPLTSGKYEQYF. The chain couples TRBV6-5 to TRBJ2-7, with 11 nucleotides matching TRBD2. In germline, CDR1 is MNHEY, CDR2 SVGAGI. The CDR3 runs to 15 residues. Trimming cost V 6 bases and J 4 bases; bases outside gene matches: 8.

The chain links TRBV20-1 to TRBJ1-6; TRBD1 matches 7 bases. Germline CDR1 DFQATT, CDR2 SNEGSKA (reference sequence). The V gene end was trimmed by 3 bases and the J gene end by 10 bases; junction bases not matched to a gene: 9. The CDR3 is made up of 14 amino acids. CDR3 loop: CSASPVAGGSPLHF. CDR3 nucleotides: TGCAGTGCTAGTCCGGTGGCAGGGGGATCACCCCTCCACTTT.

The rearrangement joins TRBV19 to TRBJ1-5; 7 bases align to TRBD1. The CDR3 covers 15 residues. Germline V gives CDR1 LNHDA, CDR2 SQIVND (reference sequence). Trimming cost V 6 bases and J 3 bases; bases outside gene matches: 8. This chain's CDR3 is CASSPGQGDNQPQHF. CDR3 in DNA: TGTGCCAGTAGCCCCGGTCAGGGGGACAATCAGCCCCAGCATTTT.

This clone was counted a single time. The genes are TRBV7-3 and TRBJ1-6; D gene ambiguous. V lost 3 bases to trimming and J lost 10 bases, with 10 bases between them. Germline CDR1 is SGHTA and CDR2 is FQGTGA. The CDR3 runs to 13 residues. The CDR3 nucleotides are TGTGCCAGCAGCTTCAACAGACAATCACCCCTCCACTTT. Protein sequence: CASSFNRQSPLHF.

Written as DNA, the CDR3 is TGTGCCAGCAGCTTAGCATCCCCCCGGGACAGGGGCACTGAAGCTTTCTTT. Translation: CASSLASPRDRGTEAFF. This rearrangement joins TRBV11-3 to TRBJ1-1; TRBD1 agrees at 10 bases. Germline values: CDR1 SGHNT, CDR2 YENEEA. V lost 1 base, J lost 4 bases, and 9 bases stayed unmatched. The CDR3 sequence is 17 residues long.

The CDR3 nucleotides read TGTGCCGGAAGGACAGCGAATTCACCCCTCCACTTT. Amino acids: CAGRTANSPLHF. V and J are TRBV6-5 and TRBJ1-6; D is possibly TRBD1 (6 bases). Germline V lookup: CDR1 MNHEY, CDR2 SVGAGI. V lost 11 bases, J lost 7 bases, and 12 bases lay in between. The CDR3 spans 12 residues.

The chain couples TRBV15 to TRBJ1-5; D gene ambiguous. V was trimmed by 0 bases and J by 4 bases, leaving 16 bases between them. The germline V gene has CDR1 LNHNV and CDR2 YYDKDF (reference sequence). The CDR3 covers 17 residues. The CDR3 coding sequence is TGTGCCACCAGCAGAGATCGGAGGACCCATTTAAATCAGCCCCAGCATTTT. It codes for CATSRDRRTHLNQPQHF.

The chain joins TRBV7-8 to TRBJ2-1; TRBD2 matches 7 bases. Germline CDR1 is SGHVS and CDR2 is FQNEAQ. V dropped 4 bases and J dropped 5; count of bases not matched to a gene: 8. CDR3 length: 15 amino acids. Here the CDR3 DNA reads TGTGCCAGCAGCTCCCCGGCGGGAGTCAACAATGAGCAGTTCTTC. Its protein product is CASSSPAGVNNEQFF.

The CDR3 DNA is TGCGCCAGCAGCTGGGCGCCAGGGCGGAGCCAAGAGACCCAGTACTTC. Translating it yields CASSWAPGRSQETQYF. The J gene is TRBJ2-5, the V gene TRBV5-1, with a possible D match to TRBD1 (5 bases). V lost 3 bases and J lost 1, with 16 bases in between. The length of the CDR3 is 16 residues. CDR1 and CDR2 from the germline V gene are SGHRS and YFSETQ.

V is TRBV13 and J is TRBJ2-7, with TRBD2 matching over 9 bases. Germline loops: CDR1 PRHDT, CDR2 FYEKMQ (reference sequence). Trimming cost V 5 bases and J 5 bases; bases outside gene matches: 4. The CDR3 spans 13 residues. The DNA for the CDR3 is TGTGCCAGCAGCGCGGGAGGGGGCCACGAGCAGTACTTC. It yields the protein CASSAGGGHEQYF.

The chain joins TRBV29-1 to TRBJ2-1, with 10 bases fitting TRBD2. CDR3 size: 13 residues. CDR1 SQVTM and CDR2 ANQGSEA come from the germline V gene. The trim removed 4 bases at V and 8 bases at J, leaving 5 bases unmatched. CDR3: CSVVAGGMYEQFF. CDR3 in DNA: TGCAGCGTTGTAGCGGGAGGTATGTATGAGCAGTTCTTC.

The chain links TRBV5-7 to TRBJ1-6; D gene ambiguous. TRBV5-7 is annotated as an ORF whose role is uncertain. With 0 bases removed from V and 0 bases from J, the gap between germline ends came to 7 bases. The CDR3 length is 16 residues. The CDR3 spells CASSLGSSSYNSPLHF. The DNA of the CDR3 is TGTGCCAGCAGCTTGGGGTCGAGCTCCTATAATTCACCCCTCCACTTT.

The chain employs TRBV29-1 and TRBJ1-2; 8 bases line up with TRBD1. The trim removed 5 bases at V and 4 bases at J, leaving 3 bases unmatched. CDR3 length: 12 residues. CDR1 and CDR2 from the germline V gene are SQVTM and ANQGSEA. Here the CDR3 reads CSVSGQGYGYTF. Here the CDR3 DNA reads TGCAGCGTTTCAGGACAGGGCTATGGCTACACCTTC. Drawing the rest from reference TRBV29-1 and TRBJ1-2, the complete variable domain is SAVISQKPSRDICQRGTSLTIQCQVDSQVTMMFWYRQQPGQSLTLIATANQGSEATYESGFVIDKFPISRPNLTFSTLTVSNMSPEDSSIYLCSVSGQGYGYTFGSGTRLTVV.

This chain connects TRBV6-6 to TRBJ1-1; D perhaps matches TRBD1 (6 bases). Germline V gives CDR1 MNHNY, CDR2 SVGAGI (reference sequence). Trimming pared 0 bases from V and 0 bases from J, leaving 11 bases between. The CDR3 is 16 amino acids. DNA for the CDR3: TGTGCCAGCAGTTACTCTCGGCAGGGGTTGAACACTGAAGCTTTCTTT. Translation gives CASSYSRQGLNTEAFF.